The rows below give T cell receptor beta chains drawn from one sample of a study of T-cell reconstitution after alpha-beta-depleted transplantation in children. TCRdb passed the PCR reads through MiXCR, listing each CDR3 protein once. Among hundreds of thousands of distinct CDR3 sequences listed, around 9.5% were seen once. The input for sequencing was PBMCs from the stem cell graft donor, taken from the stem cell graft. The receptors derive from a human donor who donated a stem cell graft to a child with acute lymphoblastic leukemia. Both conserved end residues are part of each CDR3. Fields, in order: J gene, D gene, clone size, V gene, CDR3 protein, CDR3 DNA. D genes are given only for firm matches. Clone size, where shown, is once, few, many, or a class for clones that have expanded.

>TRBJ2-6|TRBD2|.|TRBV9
CASSGGTSEIAYSGANVLTF
TGTGCCAGCAGCGGGGGGACTAGCGAGATCGCGTACTCTGGGGCCAACGTCCTGACTTTC
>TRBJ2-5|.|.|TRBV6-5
CASRTSSETQYF
TGTGCCAGCAGGACATCCTCCGAGACCCAGTACTTC
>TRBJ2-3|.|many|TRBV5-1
CASSLRGFVADTQYF
TGCGCCAGCAGCTTGAGAGGGTTCGTGGCAGATACGCAGTATTTT
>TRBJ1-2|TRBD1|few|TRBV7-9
CASSRPGQANYGYTF
TGTGCCAGCAGCCGACCGGGACAGGCAAACTATGGCTACACCTTC
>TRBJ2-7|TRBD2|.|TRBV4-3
CASSQGGGGPYEQYF
TGCGCCAGCAGCCAAGGCGGCGGGGGGCCCTACGAGCAGTACTTC
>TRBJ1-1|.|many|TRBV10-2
CASSDVGRATTEAFF
TGCGCCAGCAGTGATGTCGGGAGGGCGACCACTGAAGCTTTCTTT
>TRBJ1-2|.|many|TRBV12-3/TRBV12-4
CASSARGLYGYTF
TGTGCCAGCAGTGCTCGGGGCCTCTATGGCTACACCTTC
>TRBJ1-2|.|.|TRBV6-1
CASSELDPPGSYGYTF
TGTGCCAGCAGTGAACTGGACCCACCTGGGAGCTATGGCTACACCTTC
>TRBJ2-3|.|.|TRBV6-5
CASSYSGRGIGTDTQYF
TGTGCCAGCAGTTACTCGGGTCGGGGGATCGGCACAGATACGCAGTATTTT
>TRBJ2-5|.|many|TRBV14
CASSHFDFGGFETQYF
TGTGCCAGCAGCCACTTCGACTTTGGGGGTTTTGAGACCCAGTACTTC
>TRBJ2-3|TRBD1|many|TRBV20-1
CSAEPQGASLDTQYF
TGCAGTGCCGAACCACAGGGGGCGAGTTTAGATACGCAGTATTTT
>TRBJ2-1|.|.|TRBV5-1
CASSLEGLRNEQFF
TGCGCCAGCAGCTTGGAGGGTTTACGGAATGAGCAGTTCTTC
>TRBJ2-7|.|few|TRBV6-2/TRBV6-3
CASSHGTEQYF
TGTGCCAGCAGCCACGGGACCGAGCAGTACTTC
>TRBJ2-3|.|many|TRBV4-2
CASSQEYSTDTQYF
TGTGCCAGCAGCCAAGAGTATAGCACAGATACGCAGTATTTT
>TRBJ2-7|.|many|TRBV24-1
CATSPLYEQYF
TGTGCCACCAGTCCTTTATACGAGCAGTACTTC
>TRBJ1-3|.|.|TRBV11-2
CASSLSRGNTIYF
TGTGCCAGCAGCTTATCGAGAGGAAACACCATATATTTT
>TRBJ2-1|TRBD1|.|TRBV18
CASSPLQQGANEQFF
TGTGCCAGCTCACCGTTGCAACAGGGGGCCAATGAGCAGTTCTTC
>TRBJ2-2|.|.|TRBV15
CATKTGNTGELFF
TGTGCCACCAAGACAGGGAACACCGGGGAGCTGTTTTTT
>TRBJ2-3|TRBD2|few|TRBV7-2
CASSSSGLAGKTDTQYF
TGTGCCAGCAGCTCTTCGGGACTAGCGGGGAAAACAGATACGCAGTATTTT
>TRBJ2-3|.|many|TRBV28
CASSRTTHTDTQYF
TGTGCCAGCAGTAGAACTACACACACAGATACGCAGTATTTT
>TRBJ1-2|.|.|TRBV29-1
CSAREIRDYGYTF
TGCAGCGCCCGGGAGATCAGGGACTATGGCTACACCTTC
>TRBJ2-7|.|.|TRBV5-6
CASSVSDNPYEQYF
TGTGCCAGCAGCGTCTCCGACAACCCCTACGAGCAGTACTTC
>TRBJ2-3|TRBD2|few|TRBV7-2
CASFPSGGYLTDTQYF
TGTGCCAGTTTCCCTAGCGGGGGGTACCTCACAGATACGCAGTATTTT
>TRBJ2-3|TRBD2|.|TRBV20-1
CSASRTGGRTDTQYF
TGCAGTGCTAGTCGGACGGGGGGGCGGACAGATACGCAGTATTTT
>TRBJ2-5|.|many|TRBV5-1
CASSYDIQETQYF
TGCGCCAGCAGTTACGATATCCAAGAGACCCAGTACTTC
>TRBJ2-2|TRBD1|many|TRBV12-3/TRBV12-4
CASTRQGTGELFF
TGTGCCAGCACTCGACAGGGGACCGGGGAGCTGTTTTTT
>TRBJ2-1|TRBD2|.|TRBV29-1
CSVVSGVDYNEHFF
TGCAGCGTTGTTAGCGGGGTGGACTACAATGAGCATTTCTTC
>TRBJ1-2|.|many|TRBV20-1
CSARDRGGQGLYGYTF
TGCAGTGCTAGAGATCGCGGCGGCCAGGGTCTCTATGGCTACACCTTC
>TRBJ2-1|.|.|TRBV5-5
CASSFGRNEQFF
TGTGCCAGCAGCTTCGGACGGAATGAGCAGTTCTTC
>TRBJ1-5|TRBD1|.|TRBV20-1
CSAREGGRYQPQHF
TGCAGTGCTAGAGAAGGGGGCAGATACCAGCCCCAGCATTTT
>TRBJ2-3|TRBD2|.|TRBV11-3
CASSFAGGPTDTQYF
TGTGCCAGCAGCTTTGCGGGGGGGCCAACAGATACGCAGTATTTT
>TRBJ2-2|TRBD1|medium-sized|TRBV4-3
CASSQDGTGMNTGELFF
TGCGCCAGCAGCCAAGATGGGACAGGGATGAACACCGGGGAGCTGTTTTTT
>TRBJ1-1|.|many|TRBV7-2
CASSLQYTEAFF
TGTGCCAGCAGCCTACAATACACTGAAGCTTTCTTT
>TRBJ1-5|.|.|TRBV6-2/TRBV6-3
CASSFPDANNQPQHF
TGTGCCAGCAGTTTCCCGGACGCGAACAATCAGCCCCAGCATTTT
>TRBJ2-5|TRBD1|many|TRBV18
CASSPGPGQGNQETQYF
TGTGCCAGCTCACCAGGCCCGGGACAGGGAAACCAAGAGACCCAGTACTTC
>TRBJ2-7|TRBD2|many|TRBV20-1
CSATGLAGGTYSYEQYF
TGCAGTGCTACTGGACTAGCGGGGGGGACATACTCCTACGAGCAGTACTTC
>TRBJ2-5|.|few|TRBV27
CASSFRTGNQETQYF
TGTGCCAGCAGTTTCCGGACTGGGAACCAAGAGACCCAGTACTTC
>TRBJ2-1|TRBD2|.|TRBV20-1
CSARDIAGGLYNEQFF
TGCAGTGCTAGAGATATAGCGGGGGGTCTTTACAATGAGCAGTTCTTC
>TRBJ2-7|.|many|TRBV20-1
CSASPPLASYEQYF
TGCAGTGCTAGCCCTCCGCTAGCCTCCTACGAGCAGTACTTC
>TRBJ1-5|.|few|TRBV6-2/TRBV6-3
CASSTLTARRDQPQHF
TGTGCCAGCAGTACCCTGACAGCCCGGAGGGATCAGCCCCAGCATTTT
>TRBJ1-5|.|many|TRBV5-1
CASSAAETGQPQHF
TGCGCCAGCAGCGCAGCCGAAACAGGGCAGCCCCAGCATTTT
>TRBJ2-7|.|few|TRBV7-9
CASSTRAYEQYF
TGTGCCAGCAGCACCAGGGCCTACGAGCAGTACTTC
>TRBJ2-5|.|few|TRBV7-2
CASSLGWTQETQYF
TGTGCCAGCAGCCTTGGTTGGACTCAAGAGACCCAGTACTTC
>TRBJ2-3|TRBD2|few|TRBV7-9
CASRPSGGAVSDTQYF
TGTGCCAGCAGACCGAGCGGGGGGGCGGTTTCGGATACGCAGTATTTT
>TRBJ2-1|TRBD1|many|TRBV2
CASSRNSRGQEQFF
TGTGCCAGCAGTAGGAACTCCAGGGGGCAAGAGCAGTTCTTC
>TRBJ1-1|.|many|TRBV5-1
CASSFWTNSEAFF
TGCGCCAGCAGCTTTTGGACAAACTCTGAAGCTTTCTTT
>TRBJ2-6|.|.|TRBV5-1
CASSFTAGSGANVLTF
TGCGCCAGCAGCTTTACAGCAGGGTCTGGGGCCAACGTCCTGACTTTC
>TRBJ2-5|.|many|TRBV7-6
CASSVMGAVLKETQYF
TGTGCCAGCAGCGTAATGGGAGCAGTACTTAAAGAGACCCAGTACTTC
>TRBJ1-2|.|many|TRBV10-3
CATHPEDLPHGYTF
TGTGCCACCCATCCTGAAGACCTTCCTCATGGCTACACCTTC
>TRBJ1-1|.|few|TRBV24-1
CATSDTSGGRGSRAFF
TGTGCCACCAGTGACACTTCGGGGGGTCGCGGGTCGCGTGCTTTCTTT
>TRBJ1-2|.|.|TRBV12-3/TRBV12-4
CASSLDQNYGYTF
TGTGCCAGCAGTTTAGACCAAAACTATGGCTACACCTTC
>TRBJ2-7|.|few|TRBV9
CASSPEGFSYERYF
TGTGCCAGCAGCCCCGAGGGCTTTTCTTACGAGCGGTACTTC
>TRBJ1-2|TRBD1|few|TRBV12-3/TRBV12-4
CASSPRTGMGWRHYGYTF
TGTGCCAGCAGTCCGAGGACAGGGATGGGATGGCGCCACTATGGCTACACCTTC
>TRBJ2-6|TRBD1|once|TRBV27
CASSFTGDRGSRSGVNVLTF
TGTGCCAGCAGTTTCACCGGGGACAGGGGTAGTAGGTCTGGGGTCAACGTCCTGACTTTC
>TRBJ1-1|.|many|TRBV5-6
CASNRDGLNTEAFF
TGTGCCAGCAACCGGGACGGATTGAACACTGAAGCTTTCTTT
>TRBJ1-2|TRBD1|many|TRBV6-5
CASSSWTGKNYGYTF
TGTGCCAGCAGTTCCTGGACAGGGAAAAACTATGGCTACACCTTC
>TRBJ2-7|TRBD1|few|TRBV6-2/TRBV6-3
CASSYSPAKGQGYDYEQYF
TGTGCCAGCAGTTACTCCCCCGCTAAAGGACAGGGGTACGACTACGAGCAGTACTTC
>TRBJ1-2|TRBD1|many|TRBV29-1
CSGADRGYGYTF
TGCAGCGGCGCGGACAGGGGCTATGGCTACACCTTC